The source of this T cell receptor (beta chain) is a study of T cells expressing NK-cell markers. Study at large: It was from sorted CD3+CD56+NKG2C+, CD3+CD56+NKG2C- and CD3+CD56-NKG2C+ T cells that TCR beta repertoires came.

Study findings and constraints: The share of CD8+ T cells held by dominant NKG2C+ clonotypes was about 1.0-7.5% in several donors.

This clonotype is medium-sized by frequency. The antigen is undetermined. Germline V gene data show CDR1 as LGHDT and CDR2 as YNNKEL (reference sequence). The CDR3 sequence is 13 residues long. The TCR beta cDNA came from 5'RACE template switching with UMIs. TCRdb re-called the 5' RACE reads; every CDR3 protein appears as one record, without DNA. The sample includes over 4,500 distinct CDR3 sequences. Sequences were obtained from blood T cells: a sorted CD56 or NKG2C T cell subset, CD4+ or CD8+ T cells, or bulk PBMC T cells (not recorded which). This chain joins TRBV3-1 and TRBJ1-5; TCRdb calls TRBD1, which cannot be checked without DNA. The sequence came from a man aged 18 to 35 in good health. This chain's CDR3 is CASSRGRNQPQHF.